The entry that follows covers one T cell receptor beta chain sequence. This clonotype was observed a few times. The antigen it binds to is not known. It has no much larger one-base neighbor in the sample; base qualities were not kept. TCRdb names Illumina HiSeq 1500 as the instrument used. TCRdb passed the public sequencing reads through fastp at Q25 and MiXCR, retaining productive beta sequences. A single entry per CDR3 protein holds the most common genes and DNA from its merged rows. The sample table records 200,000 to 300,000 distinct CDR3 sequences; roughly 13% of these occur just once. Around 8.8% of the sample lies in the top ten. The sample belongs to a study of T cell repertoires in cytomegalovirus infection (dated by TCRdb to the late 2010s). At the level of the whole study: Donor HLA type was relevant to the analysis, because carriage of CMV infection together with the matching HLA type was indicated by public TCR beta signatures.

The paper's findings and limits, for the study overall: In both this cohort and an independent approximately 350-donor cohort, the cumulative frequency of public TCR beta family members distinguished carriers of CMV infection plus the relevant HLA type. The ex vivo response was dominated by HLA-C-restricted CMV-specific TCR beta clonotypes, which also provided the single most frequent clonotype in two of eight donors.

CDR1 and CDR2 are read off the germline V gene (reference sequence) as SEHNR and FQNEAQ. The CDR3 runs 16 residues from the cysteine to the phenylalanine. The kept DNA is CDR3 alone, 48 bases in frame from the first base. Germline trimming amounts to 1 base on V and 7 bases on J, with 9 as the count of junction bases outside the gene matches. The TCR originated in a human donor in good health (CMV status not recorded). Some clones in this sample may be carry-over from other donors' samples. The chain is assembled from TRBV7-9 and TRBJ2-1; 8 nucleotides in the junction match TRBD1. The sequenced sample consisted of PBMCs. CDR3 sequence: CASSLVGRGRENEQFF. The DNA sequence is TGTGCCAGCAGCTTAGTCGGCAGGGGGCGCGAGAATGAGCAGTTCTTC.